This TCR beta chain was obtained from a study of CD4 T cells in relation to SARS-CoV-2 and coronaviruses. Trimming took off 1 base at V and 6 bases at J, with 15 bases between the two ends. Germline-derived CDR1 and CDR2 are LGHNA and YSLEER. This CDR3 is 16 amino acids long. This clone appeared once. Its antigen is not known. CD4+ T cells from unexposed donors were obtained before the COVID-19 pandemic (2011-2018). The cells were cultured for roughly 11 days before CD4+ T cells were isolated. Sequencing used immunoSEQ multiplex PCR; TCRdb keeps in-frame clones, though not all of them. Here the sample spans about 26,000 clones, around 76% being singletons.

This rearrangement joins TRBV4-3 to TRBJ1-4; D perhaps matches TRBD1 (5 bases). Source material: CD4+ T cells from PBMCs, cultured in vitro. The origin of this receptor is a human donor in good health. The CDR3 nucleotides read TGCGCCAGCAGCCAAGCCGGGACCCAGGACGATGAAAAACTGTTTTTT. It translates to CASSQAGTQDDEKLFF.